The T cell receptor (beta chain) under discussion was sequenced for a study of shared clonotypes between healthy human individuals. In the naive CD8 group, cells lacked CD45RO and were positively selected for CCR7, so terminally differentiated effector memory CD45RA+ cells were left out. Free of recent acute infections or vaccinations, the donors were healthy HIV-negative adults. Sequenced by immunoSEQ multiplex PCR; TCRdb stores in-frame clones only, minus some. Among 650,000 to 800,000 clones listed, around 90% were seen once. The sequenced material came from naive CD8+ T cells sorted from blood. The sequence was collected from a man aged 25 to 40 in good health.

CDR3 bases: TGTGCCAGCAGTTACTTAGGGACAGGGGATGATGAGCAGTTCTTC. Its translation is CASSYLGTGDDEQFF. This sequence joins TRBV6-6 and TRBJ2-1; 10 bases are shared with TRBD1. V lost 1 base, J lost 8 bases, and 5 bases stayed unmatched. Germline values: CDR1 MNHNY, CDR2 SVGAGI (reference sequence). CDR3 length: 15 residues.